A selection of T cell receptor beta chains follows, all from one sample in a study of CD8 T cells in ankylosing spondylitis. One entry per CDR3 protein results from TCRdb running MiXCR on the 5' RACE reads. This sample has about 340,000 distinct CDR3 sequences, with around 8% found just once. Sample: blood, either unsorted or a sorted T cell fraction (not recorded which). The receptors stem from a male donor with ankylosing spondylitis. The CDR3 runs from the conserved cysteine through the conserved F or W. Each record gives: clone size, J gene, V gene, CDR3 protein. Size is stated for part of the rows, as once, few or many counts, or as a class when the clone is expanded.

many,TRBJ1-3,TRBV6-5,CASRDRRNTIYF
many,TRBJ2-7,TRBV5-1,CASSSRGLAEPYEQYF
many,TRBJ1-2,TRBV19,CASSRGFDLLTTNYGYTF
NA,TRBJ2-1,TRBV29-1,CSVGGVFNEQFF
few,TRBJ2-1,TRBV11-2,CASSPTPFDRVHNEQFF
NA,TRBJ2-3,TRBV29-1,CSVEGDGTGVNTQYF
few,TRBJ2-3,TRBV11-2,CASSFPAGGPGDTQYF
NA,TRBJ2-1,TRBV15,CATSNLAAYNEQFF
NA,TRBJ2-5,TRBV7-2,CASSPQVEAMGTQYF
NA,TRBJ2-1,TRBV7-3,CASSLMGTVEQFF
few,TRBJ1-6,TRBV20-1,CSALTDSSYNSPLHF
NA,TRBJ1-4,TRBV11-3,CASSAGGMGEKLFF
few,TRBJ2-1,TRBV7-3,CASSTTWAAEQFF
NA,TRBJ2-5,TRBV3-1,CACSQEGTDTGLETQYF
NA,TRBJ1-2,TRBV28,CASGWTGHDGYTF
few,TRBJ2-1,TRBV6-1,CASSRRTGSYNEQFF
NA,TRBJ2-7,TRBV20-1,CSARPRTSGRVDEQYF
NA,TRBJ1-1,TRBV5-5,CASSTGITEAFF
NA,TRBJ2-1,TRBV20-1,CSASRGRGGNEQFF
many,TRBJ1-6,TRBV5-1,CASSLSGDINSPLHF
many,TRBJ2-1,TRBV28,CASSLLLKTYNEQFF
few,TRBJ2-7,TRBV29-1,CSVDEGGLYEQYF
many,TRBJ1-1,TRBV4-1,CAGGRSHTEAFF
many,TRBJ2-3,TRBV25-1,CASSEAGWTYSTDTQYF